This T cell receptor (beta chain) comes out of a study of cytomegalovirus exposure and HLA in healthy donors. The PCR had 60 Vbeta and 13 Jbeta primers. Profiled with immunoSEQ multiplex PCR; TCRdb holds only in-frame clones, not every one. The table has approximately 110,000 clones, approximately 78% seen once; the top ten hold roughly 4%. As for this clone: Its target is not known.

Points from the study as a whole: In presence/absence analyses, roughly uniform sequencing depth across donors was assumed. In a later analysis, several top co-occurrence clusters appeared linked to parvovirus B19, influenza, CMV and Epstein-Barr virus.

This TCR was recovered from a man between 35 and 55 years old in good health and CMV-seronegative. The sequencing sample was made of PBMCs.

Here the CDR3 DNA reads TGTGCCAGCAGCGTAAGCCAGGGACTATATGGCTACACCTTC. Translated: CASSVSQGLYGYTF. The chain is built from TRBV9 and TRBJ1-2; D may be TRBD1 (5 bases). This CDR3 contains 14 residues. V was cut by 1 base and J by 5 bases, with 12 bases left in between. Germline V gene sequence: CDR1 SGDLS, CDR2 YYNGEE.